This T cell receptor (beta chain) was obtained from a study of blood T cell repertoires in COVID-19. Resolution of symptoms, clearance, or two negative PCRs was present in recovered Cohort 3 donors. Here immunoSEQ multiplex PCR was the method, and the copy in TCRdb shows in-frame clones only, minus some. The sample lists about 350,000 clones; roughly 87% were seen once. The CDR3 length is 15 residues. Deletions cut 0 bases from V and 0 bases from J, with 9 bases between. Germline CDR1 GTSNPN, CDR2 SVGIG (reference sequence). The V call is TRBV30, the J call TRBJ2-1, with D unclear. Sequencing was performed on PBMCs or T cells enriched from blood (not recorded which). The sequence came from a young woman who had recovered from COVID-19. The CDR3: CAWSVPQVSYNEQFF. The CDR3 nucleotides read TGTGCCTGGAGTGTACCGCAGGTCTCCTACAATGAGCAGTTCTTC.